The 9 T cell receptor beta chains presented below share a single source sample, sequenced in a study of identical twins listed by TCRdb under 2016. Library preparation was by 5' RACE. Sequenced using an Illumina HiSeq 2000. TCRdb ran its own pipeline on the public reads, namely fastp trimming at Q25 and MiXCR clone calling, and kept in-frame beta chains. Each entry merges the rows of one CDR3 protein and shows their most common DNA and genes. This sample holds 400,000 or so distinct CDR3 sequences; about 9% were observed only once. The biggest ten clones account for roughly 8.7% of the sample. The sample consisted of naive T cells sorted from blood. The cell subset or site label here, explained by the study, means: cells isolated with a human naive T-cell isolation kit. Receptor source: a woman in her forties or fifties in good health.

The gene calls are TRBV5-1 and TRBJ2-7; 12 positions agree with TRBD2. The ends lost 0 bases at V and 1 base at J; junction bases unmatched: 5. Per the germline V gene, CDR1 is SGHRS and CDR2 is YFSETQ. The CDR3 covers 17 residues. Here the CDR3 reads CASSLASGRALSYEQYF. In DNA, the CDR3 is TGCGCCAGCAGCTTGGCTAGCGGGAGGGCCTTATCCTACGAGCAGTACTTC. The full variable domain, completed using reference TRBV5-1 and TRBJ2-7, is KAGVTQTPRYLIKTRGQQVTLSCSPISGHRSVSWYQQTPGQGLQFLFEYFSETQRNKGNFPGRFSGRQFSNSRSEMNVSTLELGDSALYLCASSLASGRALSYEQYFGPGTRLTVT.

The CDR3 here is CASATAGNINEQFF. The CDR3 coding sequence is TGCGCCAGTGCGACAGCGGGCAATATCAATGAGCAGTTCTTC. J is TRBJ2-1 and V is TRBV5-1; D is possibly TRBD2 (6 bases). Germline V gene sequence: CDR1 SGHRS, CDR2 YFSETQ. The CDR3 covers 14 residues. The V and J ends lost 8 bases and 6 bases respectively, with 18 bases between them.

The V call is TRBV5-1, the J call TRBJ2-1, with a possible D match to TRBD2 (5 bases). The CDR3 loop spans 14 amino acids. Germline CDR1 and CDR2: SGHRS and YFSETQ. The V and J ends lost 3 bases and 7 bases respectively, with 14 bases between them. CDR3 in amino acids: CASSSQRGSNEQFF. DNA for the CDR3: TGCGCCAGCAGCTCACAACGGGGTTCGAATGAGCAGTTCTTC.

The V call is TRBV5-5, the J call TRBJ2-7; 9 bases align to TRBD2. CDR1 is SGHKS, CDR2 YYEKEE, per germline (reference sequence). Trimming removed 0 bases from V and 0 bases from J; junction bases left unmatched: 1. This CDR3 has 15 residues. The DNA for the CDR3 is TGTGCCAGCAGCTTGGGCGGGAGGGCCTCCTACGAGCAGTACTTC. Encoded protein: CASSLGGRASYEQYF.

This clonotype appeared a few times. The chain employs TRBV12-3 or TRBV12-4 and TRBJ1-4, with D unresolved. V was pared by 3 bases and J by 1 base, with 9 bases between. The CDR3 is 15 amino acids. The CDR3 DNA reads TGTGCCAGCAGTTTTTTATCGGGAACTAATGAAAAACTGTTTTTT. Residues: CASSFLSGTNEKLFF.

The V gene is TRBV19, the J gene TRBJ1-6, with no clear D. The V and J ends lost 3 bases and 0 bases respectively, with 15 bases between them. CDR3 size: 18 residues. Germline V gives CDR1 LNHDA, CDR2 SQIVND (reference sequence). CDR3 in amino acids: CASSMGSGRSSYNSPLHF. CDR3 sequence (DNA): TGTGCCAGTAGTATGGGCAGTGGGCGAAGCTCCTATAATTCACCCCTCCACTTT.

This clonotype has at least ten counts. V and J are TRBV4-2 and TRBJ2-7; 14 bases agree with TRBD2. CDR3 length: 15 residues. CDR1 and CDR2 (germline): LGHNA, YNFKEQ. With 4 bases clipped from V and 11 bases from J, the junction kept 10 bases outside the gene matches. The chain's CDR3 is CASSRLEGLAGEKYF. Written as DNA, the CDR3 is TGTGCCAGCAGCCGACTCGAGGGACTAGCGGGAGAAAAGTACTTC.

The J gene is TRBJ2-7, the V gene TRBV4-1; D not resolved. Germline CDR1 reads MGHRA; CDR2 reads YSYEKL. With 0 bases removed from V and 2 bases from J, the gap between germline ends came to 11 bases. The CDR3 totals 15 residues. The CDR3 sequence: CASSQEATRTYEQYF. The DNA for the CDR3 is TGCGCCAGCAGCCAAGAGGCGACTCGTACCTACGAGCAGTACTTC.

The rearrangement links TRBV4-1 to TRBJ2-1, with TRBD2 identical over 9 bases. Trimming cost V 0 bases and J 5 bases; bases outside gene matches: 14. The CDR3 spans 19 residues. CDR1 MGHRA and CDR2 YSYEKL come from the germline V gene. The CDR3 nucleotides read TGCGCCAGCAGCCAAGATTCCCCATTAGCGGGAGATGGGAACAATGAGCAGTTCTTC. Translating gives CASSQDSPLAGDGNNEQFF.